This TCR beta chain originates from a study of OX40 agonist ivuxolimab in advanced cancers. Trimming shortened V by 2 bases and J by 7 bases, and 8 bases separated the two germline ends. Germline assignment: CDR1 GTSNPN and CDR2 SVGIG (reference sequence). This CDR3 is 12 amino acids long. Profiling relied on immunoSEQ multiplex PCR, and the TCRdb table lists in-frame clones only, not all of them. This table holds about 82,000 clones, roughly 92% found once. This clonotype originated in an adult with an advanced solid tumor such as melanoma, head and neck, liver or kidney cancer. The sample here was CD4+ or CD8+ T cells sorted from blood, taken in a trial of the OX40 agonist ivuxolimab. This chain links TRBV30 with TRBJ1-4; D unclear. CDR3 nucleotide sequence: TGTGCCTGGAGTCCGTCGGTTGAAAAACTGTTTTTT. Translating it yields CAWSPSVEKLFF.